This TCR beta chain was identified in a study of cytomegalovirus exposure and HLA in healthy donors (TCRdb year 2017). For the study in its entirety: An earlier analysis of approximately 590 of the donors reported 276 Gb of sequence data and more than 90 million unique TCR beta sequences from approximately 180 million T cells. An early release that covered about 600 HLA-typed donors contained about 300 gigabases of sequencing data and roughly 84 million unique TCR sequences. The genetic ancestry cluster associated with self-reported Caucasian donors included around 76% of the approximately 410 genotyped donors. The aim of the study was to test whether cataloging public T cell receptors could identify signatures of past pathogen exposure. The study used immunosequencing to profile the T cell repertoires of approximately 690 subjects and linked those repertoires to cytomegalovirus serostatus. In addition to the first cohort of approximately 670 subjects, a separate validation cohort of under 150 different subjects was used. To predict cytomegalovirus infection status, the study brought together high-throughput TCR immunosequencing, statistical association of individual TCRs with disease status, and machine learning. In a later analysis, previously published TCR beta repertoires from hundreds of donors were re-analyzed and high-resolution HLA genotyping was added so that TCR occurrence patterns could be studied. The later analysis used no new phenotypic data to find candidate immune exposures, relying instead on TCR beta sequences and their occurrence across donors. To decide whether each TCR beta V gene segment behaved as functional or pseudogenic, an earlier analysis of some 600 of the donors relied on high-throughput TCR beta sequencing. Donor age, sex, ethnicity and CMV serostatus were collected together with the repertoire data. A later genetic analysis used genome-wide SNP genotypes for about three fifths of the roughly 700 donors, treating that subset as a discovery cohort. Every discovery cohort repertoire had been produced on one sequencing platform. HLA typing included class I and class II loci at four-digit resolution. Typing coverage varied by locus: roughly 629-630 donors for A, B, C, DRB1 and DQB1; under 550 for DQA1; more than 600 for DPA1; roughly 470 for DPB1. About 5 DR-DQ haplotypes were handled as single units for association and clustering, since linkage in the cohort was strong. On average, around 230,000 unique TCR beta nucleotide sequences were sequenced per donor among some 420 genotyped donors of the cohort, with roughly 18% of those sequences being non-productive.

The cohort was made up of about 610 healthy bone marrow donors. Cohort members were all nominally healthy when sampled, although unrecorded immune exposures were likely present. The donor tested CMV seronegative, placing the donor among the roughly 350 seronegative members of the cohort. Every donor gave a peripheral blood sample, and the peripheral blood mononuclear cells from that sample were used for TCR beta sequencing. Genomic DNA was extracted from the blood cell samples with the Qiagen DNeasy Blood Extraction Kit. The CDR3 contains 14 residues, cysteine and phenylalanine counted. Only the CDR3 DNA stays, 42 bases, in frame from base 1. CDR1 and CDR2 are read off the germline V gene as SGHRS and YFSETQ. Germline trimming amounts to 4 bases on V and 3 bases on J, with 7 as the count of junction bases outside the gene matches. The library came from the immunoSEQ multiplex PCR assay. A mixture of 60 forward primers for TCR Vbeta segments and 13 reverse primers for TCR Jbeta segments was used in the multiplex PCR. The CDR3 region of rearranged TCR beta genes was amplified from genomic DNA with a multiplex PCR assay. Amplified TCR beta libraries were sequenced as 87-base-pair reads on the Illumina HiSeq System. On the authors' methods: In a later analysis, tens of millions of unique TCR beta chains were counted across the 650 to 750 repertoires, and some 10 million of these chains were shared by at least two donors. Raw reads were error-corrected and collapsed into unique sequences with a nearest-neighbor algorithm that merged closely related sequences to remove PCR and sequencing errors. To assign V, D and J gene segments, CDR3 sequences were aligned to IMGT reference sequences. For a sequence to be retained, a match of at least six nucleotides to both a V gene segment and a J gene segment was required. Rearrangements were classified as productive when the CDR3 lacked stop codons and remained in frame with V and J, and all other rearrangements were classified as non-productive. CDR3 was defined by IMGT convention, running from the second conserved V-encoded cysteine to the conserved J-encoded phenylalanine. In an earlier analysis of some 550 of the donors, sequences lacking an unambiguous match to a single V gene segment were excluded. An earlier analysis of several hundred of the donors called V segments functional above 56.7% productive rearrangements and segregating when the between-donor standard deviation exceeded 5%. A statistical classification framework was developed to diagnose cytomegalovirus status using the catalog of TCR beta chain sequences. V and J gene assignment, in a later analysis, came from comparing TCR nucleotide sequences with IMGT/GENE-DB human TR gene sequences. The TCRdist pipeline was used in a later analysis to assign CDR3 sequences and most-parsimonious VDJ recombination scenarios. In a later analysis, each TCR beta chain was defined by its CDR3 amino acid sequence together with its V-gene family, and reads without a unique V-gene family were excluded. A later analysis removed 592 highly shared, low-generation-probability nucleotide sequences to deal with suspected cross-contamination and a sequencing artifact. In a later analysis, a clonal expansion index was calculated for each public chain from normalized within-repertoire ranks of inferred template counts. In a later analysis, generation probabilities were computed with a VDJ recombination model fitted to out-of-frame rearrangements, and the resulting probabilities were checked against IGoR. In a later analysis, TCR-TCR, TCR-HLA and TCR-CMV co-occurrence was scored with hypergeometric tests, and a repertoire-size bias correction was applied to TCR pairs. To estimate false discovery rates, a later analysis permuted the HLA or CMV assignments 20 times. A later analysis grouped co-occurring TCRs with DBSCAN, adding TCRdist sequence similarity when clustering within HLA-allele-positive subsets. For co-occurrence clustering, repertoires with fewer than 30,000 or more than 120,000 public chains were excluded, along with four to six repertoires with anomalous nucleotide sharing. Drawn from immuneACCESS, this table holds only the in-frame rearrangements with V and J called that TCRdb kept. Clones are partly lost; checked studies trace under half to an unresolved V gene and leave the rest unexplained. That table gives V, J and clone size, and the DNA gave D and trimming. The sample data list 35,000 to 45,000 clones, and roughly 90% of these were observed just once. Roughly 2.7% of the sample belongs to the ten largest clones.

Broader findings and caveats from the paper: In a later genetic analysis, fewer N-insertions in productive TCRs were reported among donors in an Asian-associated ancestry cluster than the roughly 670-donor mean. Only TCR beta chains were sequenced in this cohort, and the absence of alpha or paired-chain data limited detectable features. A later analysis associated about 17,000 TCR beta sequences with specific HLA alleles at a false discovery rate of 0.05. In both the original and validation cohorts, the classifier was reported to diagnose cytomegalovirus status with high specificity and sensitivity. The only immune exposure information available for the cohort was CMV serostatus. A total of around 150 TCR beta chains were listed by the study as associated with cytomegalovirus. In a later analysis, HLA-associated TCR beta chains were found to be more clonally expanded and to have lower generation probabilities than equally common non-associated chains. In a later analysis, most CMV-associated TCR beta chains were found to appear HLA-restricted, with HLA associations seemingly driven largely by CMV exposure. It was suggested by the authors that the approach could potentially be generalized to other disease states and immunological phenotypes. A cluster of highly shared sequence variants was judged likely to be a technical artifact of the sequencing pipeline. In a later genetic analysis, a missense DCLRE1C variant was associated with V-gene and J-gene trimming of TCR beta chains, and the association was replicated in an independent cohort. Correlated functional status among segregating V segments might reflect linkage disequilibrium, but an unknown experimental factor could not be ruled out. Some IMGT-functional V segments, including TRBV6-2 and TRBV6-3, could not be told apart with the 87-base-pair reads, so those segments were excluded. Across donors, most TCR sequences were observed very rarely, whereas some public TCRs were present in many individuals. Because counts were too low, roughly 18 rarely observed V segments, including chromosome 9 orphons, were left out of the earlier analysis of a few hundred of the donors. According to a later analysis, parvovirus B19, influenza, CMV and Epstein-Barr virus appeared linked to several top co-occurrence clusters. A further reported finding was that TCR beta sequences accurately predicted the HLA-A and HLA-B alleles for most subjects in the first cohort. When HLA alleles, especially DR and DQ, strongly co-occurred, attributing TCR associations to individual alleles was difficult. In an earlier analysis of 587 of the donors, most TCR beta V segments appeared in productive rearrangements about 87% or about 30% of the time, broadly matching IMGT annotations. A later analysis found that TCR association rates varied across HLA loci, with DRB1 alleles showing the most associated TCRs and HLA-C alleles the fewest. Presence/absence analyses assumed roughly uniform sequencing depth across donors, an assumption that may not hold. A few of the identified cytomegalovirus-associated TCR beta chains were confirmed in vitro to be specific for cytomegalovirus antigens. Because HLA typing was missing for some donors at each locus, association tests included only the typed subset.

A remark on this clone: Its antigen specificity is not known. Base qualities are missing; no much larger clone stands one base away.

The origin of this receptor is a woman aged 18-29 years in good health and CMV-seronegative. The material sequenced was PBMCs. The rearrangement joined TRBV5-1 to TRBJ2-7, and 7 bases in between align with TRBD1. Read as DNA, the sequence is TGCGCCAGCAGCGCAGGGGACAGCTACTACGAGCAGTACTTC. It translates as CASSAGDSYYEQYF. Supplemented by the reference TRBV5-1 and TRBJ2-7 proteins around the CDR3, the complete variable domain is KAGVTQTPRYLIKTRGQQVTLSCSPISGHRSVSWYQQTPGQGLQFLFEYFSETQRNKGNFPGRFSGRQFSNSRSEMNVSTLELGDSALYLCASSAGDSYYEQYFGPGTRLTVT.